This paragraph covers one T cell receptor beta chain sequence. The data belong to a study of blood T cell repertoires in COVID-19. Study in general: Sample material is recorded as cDNA or gDNA derived from T cells, B-cell-depleted T cells, or PBMCs.

The CDR3 length is 11 residues. Germline assignment: CDR1 SQVTM and CDR2 ANQGSEA. V trimming: 7 bases; J trimming: 6 bases; junction bases outside the gene matches: 5. Authors' methods: Reference gene primer amplification gave nucleated cell count estimates. Assay: immunoSEQ multiplex PCR; the TCRdb copy retains only in-frame clones and omits some. V, J and clone size derive from that table, while D and trimming were established from the DNA sequence. The sample holds about 270,000 clones, approximately 91% seen once. Specimen: peripheral blood. This sequence joins TRBV29-1 and TRBJ1-1; 7 bases map to TRBD1. The TCR originated in a man over 45 with acute or convalescent COVID-19. Written as DNA, the CDR3 is TGCAGCGCTCCGACAGGGTCTGAAGCTTTCTTT. This encodes CSAPTGSEAFF.